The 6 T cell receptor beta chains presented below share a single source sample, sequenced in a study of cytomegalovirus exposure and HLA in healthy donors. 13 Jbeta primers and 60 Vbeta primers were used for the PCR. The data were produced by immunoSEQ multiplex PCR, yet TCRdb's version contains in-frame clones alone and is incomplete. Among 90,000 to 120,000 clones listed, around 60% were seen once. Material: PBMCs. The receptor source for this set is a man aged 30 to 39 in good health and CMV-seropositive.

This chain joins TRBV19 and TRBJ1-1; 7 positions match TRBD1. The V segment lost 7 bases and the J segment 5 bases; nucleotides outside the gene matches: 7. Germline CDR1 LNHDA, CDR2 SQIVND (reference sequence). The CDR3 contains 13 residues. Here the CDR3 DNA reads TGTGCCAGTACCACAGGGGTAAGGACTGAAGCTTTCTTT. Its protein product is CASTTGVRTEAFF.

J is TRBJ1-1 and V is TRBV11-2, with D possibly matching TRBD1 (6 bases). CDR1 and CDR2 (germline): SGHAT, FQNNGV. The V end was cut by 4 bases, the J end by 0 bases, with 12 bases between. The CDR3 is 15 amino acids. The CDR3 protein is CASSSRTEMNTEAFF. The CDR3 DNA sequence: TGTGCCAGCAGCTCACGGACAGAGATGAACACTGAAGCTTTCTTT.

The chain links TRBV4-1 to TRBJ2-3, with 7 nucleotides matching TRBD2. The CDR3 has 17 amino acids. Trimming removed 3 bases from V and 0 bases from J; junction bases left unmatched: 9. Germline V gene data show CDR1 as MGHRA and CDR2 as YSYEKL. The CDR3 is CASSHFGLAASTDTQYF. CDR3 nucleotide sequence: TGCGCCAGCAGCCATTTCGGGCTAGCGGCTAGCACAGATACGCAGTATTTT.

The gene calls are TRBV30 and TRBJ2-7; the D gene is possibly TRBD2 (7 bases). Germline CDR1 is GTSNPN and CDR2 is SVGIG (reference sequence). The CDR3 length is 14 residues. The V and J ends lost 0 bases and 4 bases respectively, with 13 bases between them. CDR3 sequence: CAWSVGGVLYEQYF. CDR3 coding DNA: TGTGCCTGGAGTGTAGGGGGGGTCCTTTACGAGCAGTACTTC. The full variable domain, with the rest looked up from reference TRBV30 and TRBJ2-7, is SQTIHQWPATLVQPVGSPLSLECTVEGTSNPNLYWYRQAAGRGLQLLFYSVGIGQISSEVPQNLSASRPQDRQFILSSKKLLLSDSGFYLCAWSVGGVLYEQYFGPGTRLTVT.

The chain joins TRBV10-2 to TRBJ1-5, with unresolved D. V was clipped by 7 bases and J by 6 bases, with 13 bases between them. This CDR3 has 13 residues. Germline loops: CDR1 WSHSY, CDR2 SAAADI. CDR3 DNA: TGCGCCAGCAACCGGTTAGAGGGTCAGCCCCAGCATTTT. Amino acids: CASNRLEGQPQHF.

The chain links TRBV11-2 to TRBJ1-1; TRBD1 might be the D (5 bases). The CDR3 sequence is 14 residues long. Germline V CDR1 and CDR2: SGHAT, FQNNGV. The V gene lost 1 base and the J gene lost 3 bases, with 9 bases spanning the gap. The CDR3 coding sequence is TGTGCCAGCAGCTTAGCTGGGGCGGACACTGAAGCTTTCTTT. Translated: CASSLAGADTEAFF.